Presented here are 8 T cell receptor beta chains from one specimen sequenced in a study of T cells in narcolepsy. Profiled with immunoSEQ multiplex PCR; TCRdb holds only in-frame clones, not every one. The sample consists of approximately 31,000 clones, under 90% of them appearing once. Sequenced sample: CD45RA- memory CD4+ T cells from PBMCs. The receptors derive from a human donor with narcolepsy.

The V call is TRBV16, the J call TRBJ2-5, with TRBD1 matching over 10 bases. The CDR3 consists of 19 residues. Germline V gene data show CDR1 as KGHSY and CDR2 as FQNENV. V lost 2 bases, J lost 4 bases, and 16 bases stayed unmatched. The DNA of the CDR3 is TGTGCCAGCAGCCAACGGACCCCGGGACAGGGGCAATTAAGAGAGACCCAGTACTTC. The encoded protein is CASSQRTPGQGQLRETQYF. Full variable domain (rest looked up from reference TRBV16 and TRBJ2-5): GEEVAQTPKHLVRGEGQKAKLYCAPIKGHSYVFWYQQVLKNEFKFLISFQNENVFDETGMPKERFSAKCLPNSPCSLEIQATKLEDSAVYFCASSQRTPGQGQLRETQYFGPGTRLLVL.

A single count supports this clone. The chain employs TRBV19 and TRBJ1-1; possible D gene TRBD1, 5 bases. V shed 7 bases and J shed 3 bases, with 15 bases lying between them. CDR1 is LNHDA, CDR2 SQIVND, per germline (reference sequence). The CDR3 is 14 amino acids. The CDR3 coding sequence is TGTGCCAGTACCAACACCGGGACTTACACTGAAGCTTTCTTT. Amino acids: CASTNTGTYTEAFF.

In DNA, the CDR3 is TGTGCCAGCAGCCAACGACAGACTGAAGCTTTCTTT. It encodes CASSQRQTEAFF. This rearrangement joins TRBV14 to TRBJ1-1, with D perhaps matching TRBD1 (5 bases). The germline CDR1 and CDR2 sequences are SGHDN and FVKESK. CDR3 size: 12 residues. Deletions cut 2 bases from V and 5 bases from J, with 6 bases between.

Here the CDR3 reads CASSLTVGEQFF. As DNA, the CDR3 is TGTGCCAGCAGTTTAACCGTGGGGGAGCAGTTCTTC. J is TRBJ2-1 and V is TRBV28; D remains unclear. Germline lookup yields CDR1 MDHEN and CDR2 SYDVKM. With 2 bases removed from V and 10 bases from J, the gap between germline ends came to 9 bases. CDR3 length equals 12 residues.

The rearrangement uses TRBV27 and TRBJ1-2; TRBD1 is a possible D gene (5 bases). This CDR3 has 13 residues. The V gene lost 6 bases and the J gene lost 3 bases, with 11 bases spanning the gap. Germline V gene lookup returns CDR1 MNHEY and CDR2 SMNVEV (reference sequence). The CDR3 DNA sequence: TGTGCCAGCAGCCCACGGGGGGACTATGGCTACACCTTC. It codes for CASSPRGDYGYTF.

The chain carries TRBV6-6 and TRBJ2-3; TRBD1 agrees at 8 bases. The germline V gene has CDR1 MNHNY and CDR2 SVGAGI (reference sequence). Unmatched junction bases numbered 4, after V lost 3 bases and J lost 2 bases. The CDR3 covers 15 residues. As DNA, the CDR3 is TGTGCCAGCAGTTATGGCAGGGGGCCCACAGATACGCAGTATTTT. Protein: CASSYGRGPTDTQYF.

The V call is TRBV4-2, the J call TRBJ1-2; D call uncertain. The ends were cut back, 0 bases at V and 2 bases at J, with 13 bases in the middle. This CDR3 region has 16 residues. Germline V lookup: CDR1 LGHNA, CDR2 YNFKEQ. The CDR3 here is CASSQEGGQTNYGYTF. CDR3 DNA sequence: TGTGCCAGCAGCCAAGAAGGTGGGCAGACCAACTATGGCTACACCTTC.

J is TRBJ2-7 and V is TRBV2; D is uncertain. Trimming took 4 bases from V and 4 from J, leaving 11 bases between them. Germline lookup yields CDR1 SNHLY and CDR2 FYNNEI. CDR3 length: 13 amino acids. DNA of the CDR3: TGTGCCAGCAGTGCCAGTGGATGGTACGAGCAGTACTTC. As protein: CASSASGWYEQYF. Full variable domain (missing parts from reference TRBV2 and TRBJ2-7): EPEVTQTPSHQVTQMGQEVILRCVPISNHLYFYWYRQILGQKVEFLVSFYNNEISEKSEIFDDQFSVERPDGSNFTLKIRSTKLEDSAMYFCASSASGWYEQYFGPGTRLTVT.